Reported below is one T cell receptor (beta chain). These data originate in a study of blood T cell repertoires in COVID-19. Turning to the study itself: Whether acute or convalescent, the COVID-19 samples came from the United States, Italy and Spain.

Germline CDR1 MNHEY, CDR2 SVGAGI. This CDR3 spans 13 amino acids. Trimming pared 4 bases from V and 4 bases from J, leaving 10 bases between. In the study's own analysis: Amplification of reference gene primers was used by the study to estimate nucleated cell counts. Profiling relied on immunoSEQ multiplex PCR, and the TCRdb table lists in-frame clones only, not all of them. The DNA was the basis for D and trimming; V, J and clone size are from that table. The repertoire holds 100,000 to 150,000 clones, with around 81% as singletons. The TCR originated in a man in his forties with active or convalescent COVID-19. Sequencing input: peripheral blood. The gene calls are TRBV6-5 and TRBJ1-1; D is perhaps TRBD1 (5 bases). The CDR3 coding sequence is TGTGCCAGCAGTTTCCAGGGAGGCACTGAAGCTTTCTTT. Its protein product is CASSFQGGTEAFF.